This TCR beta chain was profiled in a study of patients and donors after allogeneic stem cell transplantation. This clonotype was detected a few times. MiXCR, run by TCRdb on the RT-PCR reads, gives a single entry per CDR3 protein. The sample lists 400,000 to 500,000 distinct CDR3 sequences; 16% were seen once. Germline CDR1 is MNHNS and CDR2 is SASEGT. Trimming cost V 4 bases and J 6 bases; bases outside gene matches: 5. The CDR3 covers 15 residues. The chain joins TRBV6-1 to TRBJ2-3; 12 bases fit TRBD2. The sample taken for sequencing was blood, either unsorted or a sorted T cell fraction (not recorded which). The source is a human donor who was either an allogeneic HSCT recipient or a stem cell or donor lymphocyte infusion donor (not recorded which). It is not recorded whose cells these are; they may come from a transplant donor. CDR3 residues: CASSGTSGIGDTQYF. The CDR3 region has the DNA TGTGCCAGCAGTGGGACTAGCGGGATCGGTGATACGCAGTATTTT.